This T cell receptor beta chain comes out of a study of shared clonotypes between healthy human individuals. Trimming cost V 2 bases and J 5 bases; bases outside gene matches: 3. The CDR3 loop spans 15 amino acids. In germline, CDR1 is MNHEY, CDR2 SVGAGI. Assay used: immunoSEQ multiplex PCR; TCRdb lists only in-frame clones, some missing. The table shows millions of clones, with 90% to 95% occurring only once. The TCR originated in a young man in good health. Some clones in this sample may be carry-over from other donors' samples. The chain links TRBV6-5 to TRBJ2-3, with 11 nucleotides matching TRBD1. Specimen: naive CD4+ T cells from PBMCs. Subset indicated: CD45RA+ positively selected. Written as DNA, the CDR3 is TGTGCCAGCAGTTACGGACAGGGGGCTGGAGATACGCAGTATTTT. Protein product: CASSYGQGAGDTQYF.